This is a list of T cell receptor beta chains from one sample in a study of blood T cells in healthy people across ages. TCRdb reanalysed the 5' RACE reads using MiXCR and keeps one entry per CDR3 protein. The sample carries hundreds of thousands of distinct CDR3 sequences, over 45% recorded once. The sample consisted of blood. The receptors originated from an older woman in good health. The CDR3 runs from the conserved cysteine through the conserved F or W. D genes are given only for firm matches.

NA,TRBV6-5,NA,CASSSSPVTYEQYF
NA,TRBV20-1,TRBJ2-3,CSASQAEISTDTQYF
TRBD2,TRBV4-3,TRBJ2-1,CASSQERAGGPIYEQFF
TRBD2,TRBV10-3,TRBJ2-3,CAISEGGRGTDTQYF
NA,TRBV11-3,TRBJ2-1,CASSEDYYKEQFF
NA,TRBV2,TRBJ2-7,CASSEARHEQYF
NA,TRBV9,TRBJ2-7,CASSVGTLSSYEQYF
TRBD1,TRBV29-1,TRBJ2-5,CSDNTGGETQYF
NA,TRBV20-1,TRBJ1-6,CSAPQGSYNSPLHF
NA,TRBV10-3,TRBJ2-7,CAIKRDPVDYEQYF
NA,TRBV10-3,TRBJ2-1,CAISERDEQFF
TRBD2,TRBV20-1,TRBJ2-5,CSAVHSGMETQYF
NA,TRBV18,TRBJ1-2,CASRTPSNYGYTF
NA,TRBV5-1,TRBJ2-7,CASSATGLLYEQYF
NA,TRBV20-1,TRBJ2-3,CSASSRSEDTQYF
NA,TRBV12-3/TRBV12-4,TRBJ2-1,CASSLARGMYVRGNEQFF
NA,TRBV2,TRBJ1-4,CASRRGQSTGNEKLFF
NA,TRBV20-1,TRBJ2-7,CSASRGGASYEQYF
TRBD1,TRBV4-3,TRBJ2-6,CASSQTTTGGSTRANVLTF
TRBD1,TRBV9,TRBJ2-5,CASSADRVSAETQYF
NA,TRBV24-1,TRBJ2-3,CATSDRLSPCTDTQYF
NA,TRBV7-9,TRBJ2-7,CASSHPGSSYEQYF
NA,TRBV28,TRBJ2-4,CASSTIDIAKNIQYF
TRBD1,TRBV7-3,TRBJ2-4,CASSRGQGNIQYF
NA,TRBV7-2,TRBJ2-3,CASSPIVGADTQYF
TRBD2,TRBV10-3,TRBJ2-7,CAISGRTSGVSYEQYF